These T cell receptor beta chains were read from a single sample in a study of patients and donors after allogeneic stem cell transplantation. MiXCR, applied by TCRdb to the RT-PCR reads, yields one record per CDR3 protein. The sample gives about 960,000 distinct CDR3 sequences, about a sixth of which show up once; around 5.5% is in the top ten. Sequencing was done on a sample of blood, either unsorted or a sorted T cell fraction (not recorded which). These receptors were obtained from a human donor who was either an allogeneic HSCT recipient or a stem cell or donor lymphocyte infusion donor (not recorded which). It is not recorded whose cells these are; they may come from a transplant donor. CDR3s include the opening cysteine and the closing phenylalanine or tryptophan. D genes are given only for firm matches. Clone size is not always given. Where it is, it says once, few, many or a class for expanded clones.

>few|TRBJ1-2|.|TRBV24-1
TGTGCCACCAGTGATGCCGGGACACTTTATGGCTACACCTTC
CATSDAGTLYGYTF
>few|TRBJ2-7|.|TRBV7-9
TGTGCCAGCAGTCTAAACGACAGGCCTCTCAACTCCTACGAGCAGTACTTC
CASSLNDRPLNSYEQYF
>few|TRBJ2-6|TRBD2|TRBV30
TGTGCCTGGAGTGTATTAGCGGGGGCGAACTCTGGGGCCAACGTCCTGACTTTC
CAWSVLAGANSGANVLTF
>.|TRBJ2-7|TRBD1|TRBV5-1
TGCGCCAGCAGCTCACGACAGGGTACTGGCTACGAGCAGTACTTC
CASSSRQGTGYEQYF
>.|TRBJ2-7|.|TRBV13
TGTGCCAGCAAGTCCTACTACGAGCAGTACTTC
CASKSYYEQYF
>once|TRBJ2-7|.|TRBV4-1
TGCGCCAGCAGCCAGGAAAGAAAAACGTCGGAAGGGGGGTACGAGCAGTACTTC
CASSQERKTSEGGYEQYF
>few|TRBJ1-3|.|TRBV6-6
TGTGCCAGCAGGAGGGATCCCGGAAACACCATATATTTT
CASRRDPGNTIYF
>few|TRBJ1-2|.|TRBV6-5
TGTGCCAGCAGTTACGGGGGGCGCACCTTC
CASSYGGRTF
>many|TRBJ2-2|.|TRBV29-1
TGCAGCGTTGAAGTTGGGGAGGAGCTGTTTTTT
CSVEVGEELFF
>.|TRBJ1-4|.|TRBV12-3/TRBV12-4
TGTGCCAGCAGTGCGGTAGGGGAGGCAACTAATGAAAAACTGTTTTTT
CASSAVGEATNEKLFF
>few|TRBJ1-1|.|TRBV5-1
TGCGCCAGCAGCTCTACAGGGCGGATGAACACTGAAGCTTTCTTT
CASSSTGRMNTEAFF
>few|TRBJ2-1|TRBD2|TRBV4-2
TGTGCCAGCAGCGGCCGACTAGCGGGTTTTCACAATGAGCAGTTCTTC
CASSGRLAGFHNEQFF
>.|TRBJ1-3|.|TRBV7-3
TGTGCCAGCAGCTTGGGCAGTCCTTACTCTGGAAACACCATATATTTT
CASSLGSPYSGNTIYF
>.|TRBJ2-1|TRBD2|TRBV12-3/TRBV12-4
TGTGCCAGCAGTTCGAGGGCGGGACTAGCGGTCAATGAGCAGTCCTTC
CASSSRAGLAVNEQSF
>.|TRBJ2-1|TRBD2|TRBV27
TGTGCCAGCAGTTTAAAACTAGCGGGGGGGCAGGGCGCCTACAATGAGCAGTTCTTC
CASSLKLAGGQGAYNEQFF
>.|TRBJ2-5|.|TRBV7-2
TGTGCCAGCAGTCTAGTAGGGACCAAGGGGCAAGAGACCCAGTACTTC
CASSLVGTKGQETQYF
>.|TRBJ2-2|.|TRBV5-5
TGTGCCAGCAGCTTAAAACAGGCAATTGGGCACGACACCGGGGAGCTGTTTTTT
CASSLKQAIGHDTGELFF
>few|TRBJ2-5|TRBD1|TRBV5-1
TGCGCCAGCAGCGTGGGGATTAACGACAGGGGGAGTACCCAGTACTTC
CASSVGINDRGSTQYF
>many|TRBJ2-1|.|TRBV20-1
TGCAGTGCTTCAAAGATGAGCGGCGTGGGGAATGAGCAGTTCTTC
CSASKMSGVGNEQFF
>.|TRBJ2-4|.|TRBV2
TGTGCCAGCAGTGAAGGTGTGTTAGCCAAAAACATTCAGTACTTC
CASSEGVLAKNIQYF
>few|TRBJ2-7|.|TRBV21-1
TGTGCCAGCAGCATGGGCCAGTCTTGTCCCTACGAGCAGTACTTC
CASSMGQSCPYEQYF
>.|TRBJ1-5|.|TRBV29-1
TGCAGCGTTGGACAGGAGGCCGATCAGCCCCAGCATTTT
CSVGQEADQPQHF
>.|TRBJ1-5|.|TRBV7-9
TGTGCCAGCAGCTTAGGGGCCTTTGAGGCCCGCAATCAGCCCCAGCATTTT
CASSLGAFEARNQPQHF
>.|TRBJ2-3|TRBD2|TRBV12-3/TRBV12-4
TGTGCCAGCAGCCAAGCGGGGTTCACAGATACGCAGTATTTT
CASSQAGFTDTQYF
>.|TRBJ2-5|TRBD2|TRBV5-1
TGCGCCAGCAGCTCGTCCCCTAGCGGGGGCGCGGATGAGACCCAGTACTTC
CASSSSPSGGADETQYF
>few|TRBJ1-1|.|TRBV21-1
TGTGCCAGGACAACGGATGGGAACACTGAAGCTTTCTTT
CARTTDGNTEAFF
>.|TRBJ2-7|.|TRBV11-3
TGTGCCAGCAGCTCCTCCCTCAAGTCCTACGAGCAGTACTTC
CASSSSLKSYEQYF
>.|TRBJ1-1|.|TRBV9
TGTGCCAGCAGCCTCGAACCCACATTGAACACTGAAGCTTTCTTT
CASSLEPTLNTEAFF
>few|TRBJ1-5|.|TRBV11-2
TGTGCCAGCAGCGGGCGAAGGGGGGGTGGAAGGGGTGATCAGCCCCAGCATTTT
CASSGRRGGGRGDQPQHF
>.|TRBJ1-3|.|TRBV12-3/TRBV12-4
TGTGCCAGCAGTTACAGGGAGACTGGAAACACCATATATTTT
CASSYRETGNTIYF
>.|TRBJ2-7|.|TRBV10-3
TGTGCCATCAGTGCCGGAAGGGGACCGAGCTCCTACGAGCAGTACTTC
CAISAGRGPSSYEQYF
>.|TRBJ2-4|TRBD2|TRBV9
TGTGCCAGCAGCCTTCAATCGACTAGCGGGAGTCGATCTTCCAAAAACATTCAGTACTTC
CASSLQSTSGSRSSKNIQYF
>many|TRBJ2-3|TRBD2|TRBV12-3/TRBV12-4
TGTGCCAGCAGTACCCACCGGACTAGCGGTTTCGATACGCAGTATTTT
CASSTHRTSGFDTQYF
>.|TRBJ2-1|.|TRBV20-1
TGCAGTGCCAGTGTCCGGGACCTACAGTTCTTC
CSASVRDLQFF
>few|TRBJ2-1|.|TRBV6-1
TGTGCCAGCAGTGAAGCGCTTAGAGACACTGAGCAGTTCTTC
CASSEALRDTEQFF
>.|TRBJ2-1|.|TRBV7-8
TGTGCCAGCAGCCGAGGGGGGGCCCGTCCCTATGAGCAGTTCTTC
CASSRGGARPYEQFF
>.|TRBJ2-1|TRBD2|TRBV6-1
TGTGCCAGCAGTACCGGGACTAGCGGTGAGCAGTTCTTC
CASSTGTSGEQFF
>few|TRBJ1-2|.|TRBV2
TGTGCCAGCAGTGTCTTACGGGGACTTGGTGGCTACACCTTC
CASSVLRGLGGYTF
>few|TRBJ2-1|TRBD2|TRBV5-1
TGCGCCAGCAGCAAAATTTCTAGCGGGAGACAGCAGTTCTTC
CASSKISSGRQQFF
>.|TRBJ2-3|.|TRBV29-1
TGCAGCGTTGAGGGGGACGCCGTTGGAGATACGCAGTGTTTT
CSVEGDAVGDTQCF
>few|TRBJ2-5|TRBD2|TRBV20-1
TGCAGTGCTCTAACTAGCGGGGGTGGAAAGACCCAGTACTTC
CSALTSGGGKTQYF
>.|TRBJ2-1|TRBD2|TRBV20-1
TGCAGTGCTAGTTCCACGGGAGGCTACAATGAGCAGTTCTTC
CSASSTGGYNEQFF
>.|TRBJ2-1|TRBD1|TRBV6-5
TGTGCCAGCAGTTACCGGACAGGGTTGGCGCCGTTCTTC
CASSYRTGLAPFF
>.|TRBJ2-3|.|TRBV25-1
TGTGCCAGCCGAGGCCGCCCAGGGACGATCACAGATACGCAGTATTTT
CASRGRPGTITDTQYF
>few|TRBJ1-2|.|TRBV20-1
TGCAGTGCTAGGGTAGGGCAGCTCTATGGCTACACCTTC
CSARVGQLYGYTF
>.|TRBJ2-3|.|TRBV5-1
TGCGCCAGCAGCTTGGACAGCGTGAGCACAGATACGCAGTATTTT
CASSLDSVSTDTQYF
>.|TRBJ2-7|TRBD2|TRBV27
TGTGCCAGCAGTTTATTGGGGACTAGCTCAGGGTACGAGCAGTACTTC
CASSLLGTSSGYEQYF
>few|TRBJ2-2|.|TRBV30
TGTGCCTGGAGTGTTGGCGGGACGAACACCGGGGAGCTGTTTTTT
CAWSVGGTNTGELFF
>once|TRBJ2-3|TRBD2|TRBV5-1
TGCGCCAGCAGCTTGGCCGGGACTAGGCCAAGCACAGATACGCAGTATTTT
CASSLAGTRPSTDTQYF
>many|TRBJ2-7|TRBD2|TRBV28
TGTGCCAGCAGGGCTAGCGGGAGTAAATACGAGCAGTACTTC
CASRASGSKYEQYF
>.|TRBJ2-2|.|TRBV20-1
TGCAGTGCTAAGGACGGGAACACCGGGGAGCTGTTTTTT
CSAKDGNTGELFF
>.|TRBJ2-7|.|TRBV15
TGTGCCACCAGCAGAGTCGGGAGCTCCTACGAGCAGTACTTC
CATSRVGSSYEQYF